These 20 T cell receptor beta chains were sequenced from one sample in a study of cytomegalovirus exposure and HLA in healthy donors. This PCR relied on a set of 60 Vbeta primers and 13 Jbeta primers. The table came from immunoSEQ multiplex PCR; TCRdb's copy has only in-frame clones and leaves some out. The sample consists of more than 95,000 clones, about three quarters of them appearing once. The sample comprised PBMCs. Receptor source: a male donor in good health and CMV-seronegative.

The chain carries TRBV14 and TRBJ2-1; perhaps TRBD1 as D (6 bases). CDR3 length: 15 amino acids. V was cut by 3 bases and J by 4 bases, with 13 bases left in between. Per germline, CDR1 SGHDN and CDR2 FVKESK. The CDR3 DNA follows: TGTGCCAGCAGCCATAAGGACAGAGTATACAATGAGCAGTTCTTC. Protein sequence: CASSHKDRVYNEQFF. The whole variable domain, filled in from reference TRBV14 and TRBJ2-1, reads EAGVTQFPSHSVIEKGQTVTLRCDPISGHDNLYWYRRVMGKEIKFLLHFVKESKQDESGMPNNRFLAERTGGTYSTLKVQPAELEDSGVYFCASSHKDRVYNEQFFGPGTRLTVL.

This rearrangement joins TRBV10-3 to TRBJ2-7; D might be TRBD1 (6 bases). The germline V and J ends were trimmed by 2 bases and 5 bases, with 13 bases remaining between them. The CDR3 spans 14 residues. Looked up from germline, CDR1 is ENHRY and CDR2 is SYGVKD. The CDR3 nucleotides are TGTGCCATCAGTGAGGGGGGCAGGTCTAACGAGCAGTACTTC. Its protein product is CAISEGGRSNEQYF.

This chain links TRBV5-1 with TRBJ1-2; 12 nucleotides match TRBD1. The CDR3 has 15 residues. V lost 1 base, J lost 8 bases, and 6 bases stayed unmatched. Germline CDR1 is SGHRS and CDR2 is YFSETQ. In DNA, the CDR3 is TGCGCCAGCAGCTTGTTGGGACAGGGGGCGCAGGGCTACACCTTC. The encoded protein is CASSLLGQGAQGYTF.

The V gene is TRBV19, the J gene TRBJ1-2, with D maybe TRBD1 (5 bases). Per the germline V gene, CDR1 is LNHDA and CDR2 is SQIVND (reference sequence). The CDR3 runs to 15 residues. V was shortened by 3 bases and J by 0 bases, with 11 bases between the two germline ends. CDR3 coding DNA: TGTGCCAGTAGTATTTGGACAACTACTAACTATGGCTACACCTTC. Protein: CASSIWTTTNYGYTF.

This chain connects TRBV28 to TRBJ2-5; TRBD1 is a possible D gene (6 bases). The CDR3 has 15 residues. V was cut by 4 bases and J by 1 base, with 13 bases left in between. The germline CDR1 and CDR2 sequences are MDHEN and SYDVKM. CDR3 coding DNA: TGTGCCAGCAGTTCCACCAGGACAGTCCAAGAGACCCAGTACTTC. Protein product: CASSSTRTVQETQYF.

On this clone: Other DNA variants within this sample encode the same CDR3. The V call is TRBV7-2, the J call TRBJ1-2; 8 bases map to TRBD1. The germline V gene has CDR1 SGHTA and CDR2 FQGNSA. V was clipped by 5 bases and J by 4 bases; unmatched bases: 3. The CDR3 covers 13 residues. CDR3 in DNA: TGTGCCAGCAGCCTCGACAGGGGCTATGGCTACACCTTC. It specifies CASSLDRGYGYTF. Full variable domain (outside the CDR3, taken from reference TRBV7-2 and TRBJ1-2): GAGVSQSPSNKVTEKGKDVELRCDPISGHTALYWYRQSLGQGLEFLIYFQGNSAPDKSGLPSDRFSAERTGGSVSTLTIQRTQQEDSAVYLCASSLDRGYGYTFGSGTRLTVV.

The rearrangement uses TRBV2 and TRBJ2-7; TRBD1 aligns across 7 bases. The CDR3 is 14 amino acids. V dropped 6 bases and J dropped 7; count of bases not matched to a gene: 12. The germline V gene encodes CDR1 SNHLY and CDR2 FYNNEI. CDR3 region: CASRNSAGGGEQYF. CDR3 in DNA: TGTGCCAGCAGAAACTCGGCAGGGGGTGGGGAGCAGTACTTC.

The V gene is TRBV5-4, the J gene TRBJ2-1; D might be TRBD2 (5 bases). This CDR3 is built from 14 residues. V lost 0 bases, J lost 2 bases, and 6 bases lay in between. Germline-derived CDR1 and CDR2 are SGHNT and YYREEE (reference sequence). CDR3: CASSLVGAYNEQFF. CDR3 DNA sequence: TGTGCCAGCAGCTTGGTCGGGGCCTACAATGAGCAGTTCTTC.

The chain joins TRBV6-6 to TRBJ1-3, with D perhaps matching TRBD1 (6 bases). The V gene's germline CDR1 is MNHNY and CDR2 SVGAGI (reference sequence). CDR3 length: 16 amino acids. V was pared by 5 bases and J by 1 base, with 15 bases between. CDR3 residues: CASSHRVRESGNTIYF. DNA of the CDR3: TGTGCCAGCAGTCACAGGGTTAGGGAGTCTGGAAACACCATATATTTT.

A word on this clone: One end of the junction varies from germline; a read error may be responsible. The CDR3 DNA is TGTTCCAGCAGCTTAGCGGGCAGGGGGGCCAGCGAGCAGTACTTC. The encoded protein is CSSSLAGRGASEQYF. The chain employs TRBV7-9 and TRBJ2-7; D is perhaps TRBD1 or TRBD2 (7 bases each). CDR3 length: 15 amino acids. Germline values: CDR1 SEHNR, CDR2 FQNEAQ (reference sequence).

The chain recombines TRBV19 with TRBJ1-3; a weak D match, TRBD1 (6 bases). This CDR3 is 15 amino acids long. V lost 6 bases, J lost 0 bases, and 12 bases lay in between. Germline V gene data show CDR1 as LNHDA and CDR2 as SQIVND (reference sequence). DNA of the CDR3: TGTGCCAGTAGAAGACAGGTCCGCTCTGGAAACACCATATATTTT. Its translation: CASRRQVRSGNTIYF.

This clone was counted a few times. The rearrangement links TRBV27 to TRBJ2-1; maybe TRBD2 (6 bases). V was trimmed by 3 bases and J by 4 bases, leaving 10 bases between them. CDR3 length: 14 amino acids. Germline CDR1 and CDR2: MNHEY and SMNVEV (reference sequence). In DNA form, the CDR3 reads TGTGCCAGCAGTTTCCTGGGAGGATACAATGAGCAGTTCTTC. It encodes CASSFLGGYNEQFF.

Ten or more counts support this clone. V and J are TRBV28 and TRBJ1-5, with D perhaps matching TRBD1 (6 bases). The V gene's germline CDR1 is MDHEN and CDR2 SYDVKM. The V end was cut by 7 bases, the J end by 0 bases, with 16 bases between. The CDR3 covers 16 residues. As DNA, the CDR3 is TGTGCCAGCACATGGGCAGGGGCCTATAGCAATCAGCCCCAGCATTTT. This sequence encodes CASTWAGAYSNQPQHF.

Here the CDR3 DNA reads TGTGCCAGTAGTATAGTCCGGAGCTCTGGGGCCAACGTCCTGACTTTC. This codes for CASSIVRSSGANVLTF. The V and J genes are TRBV19 and TRBJ2-6; no clear D gene. The CDR3 is 16 residues long. In germline, CDR1 is LNHDA, CDR2 SQIVND (reference sequence). Trimming stripped 1 base from V and 0 bases from J, with 7 bases between.

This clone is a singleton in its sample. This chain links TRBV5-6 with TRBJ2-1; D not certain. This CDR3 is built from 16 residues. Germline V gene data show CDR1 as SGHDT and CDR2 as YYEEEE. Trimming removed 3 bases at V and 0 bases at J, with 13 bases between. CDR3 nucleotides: TGTGCCAGCAGCTCCTCTCTCCTCAGCTCCTACAATGAGCAGTTCTTC. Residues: CASSSSLLSSYNEQFF.

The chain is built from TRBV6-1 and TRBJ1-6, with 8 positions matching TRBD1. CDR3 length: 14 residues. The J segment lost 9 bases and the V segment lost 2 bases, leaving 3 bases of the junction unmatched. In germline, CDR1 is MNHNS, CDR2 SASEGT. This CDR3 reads CASSETGGFSPLHF. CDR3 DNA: TGTGCCAGCAGTGAAACAGGGGGGTTTTCACCCCTCCACTTT.

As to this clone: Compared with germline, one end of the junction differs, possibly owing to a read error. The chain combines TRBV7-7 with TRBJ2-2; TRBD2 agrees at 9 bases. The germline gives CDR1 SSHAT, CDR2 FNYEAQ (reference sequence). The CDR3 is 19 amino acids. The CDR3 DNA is TGTGCTAGCAGCCCTCGGCCCCACGTTAGCGGGAGGAACACCGGGGAGCTGTTTTTT. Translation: CASSPRPHVSGRNTGELFF.

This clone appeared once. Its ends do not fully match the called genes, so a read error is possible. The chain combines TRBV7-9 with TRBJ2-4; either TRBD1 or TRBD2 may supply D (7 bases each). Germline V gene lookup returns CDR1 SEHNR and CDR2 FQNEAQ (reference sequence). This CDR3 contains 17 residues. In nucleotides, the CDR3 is TGTTCCAGCAGCTTAGCGGGCACAGGGGCTGTCAAAAACATTCAGTACTTC. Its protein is CSSSLAGTGAVKNIQYF.

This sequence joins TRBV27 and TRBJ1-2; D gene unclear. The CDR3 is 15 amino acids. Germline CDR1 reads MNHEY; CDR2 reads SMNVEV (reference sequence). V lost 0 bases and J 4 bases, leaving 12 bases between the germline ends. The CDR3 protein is CASSLSINSFYGYTF. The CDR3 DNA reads TGTGCCAGCAGTTTATCGATTAACAGTTTCTATGGCTACACCTTC.

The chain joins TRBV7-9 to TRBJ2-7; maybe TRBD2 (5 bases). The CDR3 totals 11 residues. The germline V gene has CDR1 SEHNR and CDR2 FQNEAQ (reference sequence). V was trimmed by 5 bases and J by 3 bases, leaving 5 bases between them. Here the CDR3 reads CASSRGYEQYF. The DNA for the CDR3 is TGTGCCAGCAGCCGGGGCTACGAGCAGTACTTC.